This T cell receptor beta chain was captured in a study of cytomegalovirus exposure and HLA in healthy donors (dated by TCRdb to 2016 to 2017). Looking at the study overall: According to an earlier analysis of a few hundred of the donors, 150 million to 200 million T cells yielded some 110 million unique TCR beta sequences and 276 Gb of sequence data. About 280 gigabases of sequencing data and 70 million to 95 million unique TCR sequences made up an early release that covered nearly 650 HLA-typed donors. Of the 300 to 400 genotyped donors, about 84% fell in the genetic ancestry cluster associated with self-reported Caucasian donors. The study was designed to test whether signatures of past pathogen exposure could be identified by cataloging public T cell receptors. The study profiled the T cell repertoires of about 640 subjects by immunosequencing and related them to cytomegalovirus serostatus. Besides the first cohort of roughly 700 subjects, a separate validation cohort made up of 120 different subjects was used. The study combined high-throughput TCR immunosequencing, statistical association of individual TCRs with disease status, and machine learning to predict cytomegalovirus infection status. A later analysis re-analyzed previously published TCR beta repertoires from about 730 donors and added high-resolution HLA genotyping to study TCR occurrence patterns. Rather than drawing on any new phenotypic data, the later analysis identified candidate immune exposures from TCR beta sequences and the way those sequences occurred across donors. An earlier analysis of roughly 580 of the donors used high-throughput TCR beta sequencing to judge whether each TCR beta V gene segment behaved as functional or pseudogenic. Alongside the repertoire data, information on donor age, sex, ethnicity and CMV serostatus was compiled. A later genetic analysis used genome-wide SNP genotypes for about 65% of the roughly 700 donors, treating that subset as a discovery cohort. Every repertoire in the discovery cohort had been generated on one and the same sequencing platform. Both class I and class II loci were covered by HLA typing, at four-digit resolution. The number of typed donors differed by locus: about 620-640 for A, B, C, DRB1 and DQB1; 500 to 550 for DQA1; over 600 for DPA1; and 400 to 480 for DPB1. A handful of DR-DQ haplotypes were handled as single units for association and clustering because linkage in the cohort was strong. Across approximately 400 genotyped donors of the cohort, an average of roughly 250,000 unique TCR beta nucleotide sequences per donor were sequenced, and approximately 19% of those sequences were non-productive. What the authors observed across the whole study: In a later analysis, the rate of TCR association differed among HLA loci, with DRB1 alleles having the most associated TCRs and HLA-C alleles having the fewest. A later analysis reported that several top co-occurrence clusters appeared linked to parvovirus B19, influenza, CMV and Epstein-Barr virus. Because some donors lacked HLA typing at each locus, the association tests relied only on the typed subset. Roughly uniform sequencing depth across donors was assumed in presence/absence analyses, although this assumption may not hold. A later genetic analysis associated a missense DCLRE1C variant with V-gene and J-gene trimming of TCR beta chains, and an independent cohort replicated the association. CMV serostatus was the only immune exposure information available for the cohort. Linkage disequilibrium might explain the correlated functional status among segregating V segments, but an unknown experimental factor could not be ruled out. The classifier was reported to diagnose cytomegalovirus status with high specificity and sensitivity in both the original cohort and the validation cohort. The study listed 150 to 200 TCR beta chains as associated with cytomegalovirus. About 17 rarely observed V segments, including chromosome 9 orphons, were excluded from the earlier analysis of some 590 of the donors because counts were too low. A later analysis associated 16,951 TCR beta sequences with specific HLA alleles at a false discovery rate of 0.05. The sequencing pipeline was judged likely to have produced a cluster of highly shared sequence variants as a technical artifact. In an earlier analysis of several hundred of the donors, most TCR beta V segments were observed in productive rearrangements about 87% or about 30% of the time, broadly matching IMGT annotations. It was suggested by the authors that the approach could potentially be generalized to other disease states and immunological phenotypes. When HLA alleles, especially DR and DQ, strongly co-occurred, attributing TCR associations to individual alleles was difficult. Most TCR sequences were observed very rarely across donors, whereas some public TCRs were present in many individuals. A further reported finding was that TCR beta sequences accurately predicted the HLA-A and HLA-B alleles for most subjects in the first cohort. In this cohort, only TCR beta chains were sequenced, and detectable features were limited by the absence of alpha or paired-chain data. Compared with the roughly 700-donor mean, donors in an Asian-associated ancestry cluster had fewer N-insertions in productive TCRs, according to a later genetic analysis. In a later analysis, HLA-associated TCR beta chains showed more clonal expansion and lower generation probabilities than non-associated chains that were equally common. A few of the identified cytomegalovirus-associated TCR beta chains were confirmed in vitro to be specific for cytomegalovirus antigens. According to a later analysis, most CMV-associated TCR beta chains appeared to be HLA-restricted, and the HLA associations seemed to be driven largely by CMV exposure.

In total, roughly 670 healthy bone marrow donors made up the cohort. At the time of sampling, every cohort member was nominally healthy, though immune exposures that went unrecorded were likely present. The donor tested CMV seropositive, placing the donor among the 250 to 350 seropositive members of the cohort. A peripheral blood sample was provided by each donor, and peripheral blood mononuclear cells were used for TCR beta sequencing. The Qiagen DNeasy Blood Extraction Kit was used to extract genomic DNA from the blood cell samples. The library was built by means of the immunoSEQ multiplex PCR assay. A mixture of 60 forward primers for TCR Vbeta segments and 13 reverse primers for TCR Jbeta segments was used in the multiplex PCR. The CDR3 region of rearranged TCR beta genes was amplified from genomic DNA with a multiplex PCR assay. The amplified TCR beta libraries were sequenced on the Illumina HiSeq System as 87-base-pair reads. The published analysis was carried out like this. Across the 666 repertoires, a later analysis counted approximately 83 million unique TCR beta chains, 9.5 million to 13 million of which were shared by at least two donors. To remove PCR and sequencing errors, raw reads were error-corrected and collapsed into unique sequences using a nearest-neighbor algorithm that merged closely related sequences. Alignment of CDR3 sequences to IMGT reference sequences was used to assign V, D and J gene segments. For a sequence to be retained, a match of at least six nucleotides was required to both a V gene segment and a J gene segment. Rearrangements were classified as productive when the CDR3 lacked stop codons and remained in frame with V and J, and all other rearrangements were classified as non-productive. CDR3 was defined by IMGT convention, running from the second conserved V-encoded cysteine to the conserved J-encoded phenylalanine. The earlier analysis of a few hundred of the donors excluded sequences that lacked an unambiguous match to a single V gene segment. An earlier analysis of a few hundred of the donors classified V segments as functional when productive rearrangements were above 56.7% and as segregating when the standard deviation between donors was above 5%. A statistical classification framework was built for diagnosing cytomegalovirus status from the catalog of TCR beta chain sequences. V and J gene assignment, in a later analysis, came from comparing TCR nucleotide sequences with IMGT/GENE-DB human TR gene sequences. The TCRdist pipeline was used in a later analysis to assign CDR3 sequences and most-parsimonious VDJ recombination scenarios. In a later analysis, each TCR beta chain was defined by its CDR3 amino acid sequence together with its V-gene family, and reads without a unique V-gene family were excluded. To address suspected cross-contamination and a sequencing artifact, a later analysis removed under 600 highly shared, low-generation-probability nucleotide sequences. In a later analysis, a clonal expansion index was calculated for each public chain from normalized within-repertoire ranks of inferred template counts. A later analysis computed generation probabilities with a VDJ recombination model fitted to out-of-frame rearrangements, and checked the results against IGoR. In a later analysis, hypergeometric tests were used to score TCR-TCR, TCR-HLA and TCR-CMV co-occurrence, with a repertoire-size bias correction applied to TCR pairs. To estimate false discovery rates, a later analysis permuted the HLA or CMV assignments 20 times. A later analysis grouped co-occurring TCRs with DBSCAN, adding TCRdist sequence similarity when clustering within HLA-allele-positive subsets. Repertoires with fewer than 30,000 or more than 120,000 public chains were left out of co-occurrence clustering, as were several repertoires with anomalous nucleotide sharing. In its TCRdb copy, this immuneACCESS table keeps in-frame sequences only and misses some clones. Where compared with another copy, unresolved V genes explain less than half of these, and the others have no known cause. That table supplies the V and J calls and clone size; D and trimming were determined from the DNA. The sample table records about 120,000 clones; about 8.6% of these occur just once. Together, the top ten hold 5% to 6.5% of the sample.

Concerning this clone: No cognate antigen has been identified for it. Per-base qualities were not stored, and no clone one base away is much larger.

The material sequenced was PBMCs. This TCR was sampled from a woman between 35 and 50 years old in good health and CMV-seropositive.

The DNA reads as follows: TGTGCCAGCAGTCCGGCAGGGGGCGAGACTGAAGCTTTCTTT. Its protein is CASSPAGGETEAFF. Rearrangement joined TRBV6-1 to TRBJ1-1, with TRBD1 identical over 8 junction bases. V lost 5 bases and J lost 5 bases, and the count of bases not matched to a germline gene is 7. The germline V gene encodes CDR1 MNHNS and CDR2 SASEGT. The CDR3 contains 14 residues, cysteine and phenylalanine counted. Only the CDR3 DNA stays, 42 bases, in frame from base 1.